The source of this TCR beta chain is a study of CD8 T cells in ankylosing spondylitis (dated by TCRdb to about 2017). In the study overall: The study set out to find disease-linked TCR variants by profiling T cell receptor beta repertoires in ankylosing spondylitis patients and healthy donors. The full study cohort comprised 25 or so ankylosing spondylitis patients and about 110 healthy donors. Peripheral blood samples were taken, and synovial fluid was additionally collected from ankylosing spondylitis patients.

Sequencer: Illumina HiSeq 2500. Quantitative 5'-RACE with molecular barcodes was the method used to prepare the TCR beta libraries. The original pipeline was this. A new computational method, built on a probabilistic model of VDJ rearrangement, was used to identify disease-linked TCR variants. Through fastp at Q25 and MiXCR, TCRdb rebuilt clones from the public reads, retaining in-frame beta chains. A single entry per CDR3 protein holds the most common genes and DNA from its merged rows. It is TCRdb's table, rather than the study itself, that gives the V and J calls and clone size. Within this sample are 250,000 to 300,000 distinct CDR3 sequences, with around 20% of them counted one time only. The leading ten clones occupy roughly 8% of the sample. As to this clonotype: The antigen it recognizes is unknown. Base qualities are not at hand, and no much larger clone is one base apart.

What the authors observed across the whole study: A TCR beta motif made up of fewer than 10 highly homologous amino acid variants appeared to be characteristic of blood from ankylosing spondylitis patients. The disease-linked clones showed a CD8+ phenotype and occurred at relatively low frequencies in peripheral blood. According to the report, matched synovial fluid samples from ankylosing spondylitis patients were significantly enriched for the disease-linked clones. Some motif variants had previously been reported in the synovial fluid and blood of reactive arthritis patients, which suggests shared mechanisms of disease initiation.

The germline V gene specifies KGHDR as CDR1 and SFDVKD as CDR2. V loses 0 bases at its end and J loses 7 bases; junction bases beyond the gene matches: 3. Including cysteine and phenylalanine, the CDR3 has 16 amino acids. Just CDR3 DNA is preserved here, 48 bases in frame from base 1. This chain is built from TRBV24-1 and TRBJ2-1, and 12 junctional nucleotides match TRBD2. The clonotype originates from a male donor with ankylosing spondylitis or in good health (not recorded which). Material: blood, either unsorted or a sorted T cell fraction (not recorded which). The sequence in DNA is TGTGCCACCAGTGATTTGGACCTAGCGGGAGGGAATGAGCAGTTCTTC. The resulting protein is CATSDLDLAGGNEQFF.